The 8 T cell receptor beta chains presented below share a single source sample, sequenced in a study of T-cell reconstitution after alpha-beta-depleted transplantation in children. For TCRbeta, the library was prepared with unique molecular identifiers. TCRdb redid the calling of the PCR reads with MiXCR, one entry per CDR3 protein. The data contain 450,000 to 600,000 distinct CDR3 sequences, about an eighth of them singletons. The sample here was PBMCs, mostly from graft donor cells, taken 360 days after TCRalphabeta/CD19-depleted stem cell transplant. These TCRs come from a male patient younger than 18 who had a stem cell transplant for acute myeloid leukemia, so the T cells may come from the graft donor.

The chain carries TRBV9 and TRBJ1-2, with D tentatively TRBD1 (5 bases). Germline-derived CDR1 and CDR2 are SGDLS and YYNGEE. V shed 0 bases and J shed 6 bases, with 21 bases lying between them. The CDR3 consists of 17 residues. In DNA, the CDR3 is TGTGCCAGCAGCGTAGGCCCTGAAGGGGTTTTAGGTGATGGCTACACCTTC. Its protein product is CASSVGPEGVLGDGYTF.

The V call is TRBV29-1, the J call TRBJ2-1, with 15 positions matching TRBD2. J was trimmed by 9 bases and V by 5 bases; bases with no gene match: 11. The germline V gene encodes CDR1 SQVTM and CDR2 ANQGSEA. The CDR3 is made up of 16 amino acids. The CDR3 DNA reads as TGCAGCGTTTCAGGGACTAGCGGGAGGAGGTTGGGTGAGCAGTTCTTC. Its protein is CSVSGTSGRRLGEQFF.

The V and J genes are TRBV5-1 and TRBJ2-3; TRBD2 aligns across 11 bases. This CDR3 contains 15 residues. The J segment lost 5 bases and the V segment lost 3 bases, leaving 5 bases of the junction unmatched. Germline values: CDR1 SGHRS, CDR2 YFSETQ. CDR3 residues: CASSSGLAAVDTQYF. CDR3 coding DNA: TGCGCCAGCAGCTCGGGACTAGCGGCGGTAGATACGCAGTATTTT.

The chain joins TRBV2 to TRBJ2-3; 7 bases fit TRBD1. Germline CDR1 SNHLY, CDR2 FYNNEI. This CDR3 is built from 17 residues. With 2 bases clipped from V and 5 bases from J, the junction kept 13 bases outside the gene matches. CDR3 loop: CASSELGQTTVEDTQYF. The CDR3 DNA is TGTGCCAGCAGTGAATTGGGACAGACAACAGTGGAAGATACGCAGTATTTT.

This sequence joins TRBV4-2 and TRBJ2-7; weak D call: TRBD2 (6 bases). Germline loops: CDR1 LGHNA, CDR2 YNFKEQ. The CDR3 has 14 residues. Trimming stripped 4 bases from V and 5 bases from J, with 15 bases between. CDR3 coding DNA: TGTGCCAGCAGCCCTACGGGGGACCCCCACGAGCAGTACTTC. Translation: CASSPTGDPHEQYF.

The V gene is TRBV27, the J gene TRBJ2-7; D gene ambiguous. V was cut by 3 bases and J by 2 bases, with 8 bases left in between. Germline V gives CDR1 MNHEY, CDR2 SMNVEV (reference sequence). The CDR3 runs 13 residues. CDR3 DNA: TGTGCCAGCAGTTTCCAGGCTGCCTACGAGCAGTACTTC. It codes for CASSFQAAYEQYF.

This clonotype was detected only a few times. This chain joins TRBV28 and TRBJ2-2; no reliable D call. The CDR3 spans 17 residues. V gave up 3 bases and J gave up 4 bases, with 18 bases separating them. Germline V gene data show CDR1 as MDHEN and CDR2 as SYDVKM. The CDR3 DNA reads TGTGCCAGCAGTTTCCCCGGCAGGTCCACGTCCACCGGGGAGCTGTTTTTT. It yields the protein CASSFPGRSTSTGELFF.

This clonotype was seen only a few times. This chain joins TRBV20-1 and TRBJ2-5; 14 nucleotides agree with TRBD2. The CDR3 consists of 14 residues. The V gene's germline CDR1 is DFQATT and CDR2 SNEGSKA (reference sequence). The J segment lost 3 bases and the V segment lost 6 bases, leaving 3 bases of the junction unmatched. The CDR3 region is CSARTSGGKETQYF. In nucleotides, the CDR3 is TGCAGTGCCCGGACTAGCGGGGGGAAAGAGACCCAGTACTTC.